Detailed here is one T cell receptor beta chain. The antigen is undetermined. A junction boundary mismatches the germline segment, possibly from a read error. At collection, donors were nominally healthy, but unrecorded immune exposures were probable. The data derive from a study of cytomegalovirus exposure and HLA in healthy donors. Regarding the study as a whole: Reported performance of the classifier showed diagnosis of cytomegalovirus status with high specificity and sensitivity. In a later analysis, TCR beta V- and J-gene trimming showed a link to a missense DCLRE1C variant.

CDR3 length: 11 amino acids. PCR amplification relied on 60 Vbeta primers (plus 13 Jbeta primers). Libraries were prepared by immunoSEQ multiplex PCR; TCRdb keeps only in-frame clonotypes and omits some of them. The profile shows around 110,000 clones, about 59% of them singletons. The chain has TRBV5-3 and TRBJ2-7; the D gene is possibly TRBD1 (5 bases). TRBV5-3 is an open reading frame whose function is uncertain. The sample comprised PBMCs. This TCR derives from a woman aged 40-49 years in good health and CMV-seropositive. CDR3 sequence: CARSLGRVSDF. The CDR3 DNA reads TGTGCCAGAAGCTTGGGCAGGGTGTCGGACTTC.